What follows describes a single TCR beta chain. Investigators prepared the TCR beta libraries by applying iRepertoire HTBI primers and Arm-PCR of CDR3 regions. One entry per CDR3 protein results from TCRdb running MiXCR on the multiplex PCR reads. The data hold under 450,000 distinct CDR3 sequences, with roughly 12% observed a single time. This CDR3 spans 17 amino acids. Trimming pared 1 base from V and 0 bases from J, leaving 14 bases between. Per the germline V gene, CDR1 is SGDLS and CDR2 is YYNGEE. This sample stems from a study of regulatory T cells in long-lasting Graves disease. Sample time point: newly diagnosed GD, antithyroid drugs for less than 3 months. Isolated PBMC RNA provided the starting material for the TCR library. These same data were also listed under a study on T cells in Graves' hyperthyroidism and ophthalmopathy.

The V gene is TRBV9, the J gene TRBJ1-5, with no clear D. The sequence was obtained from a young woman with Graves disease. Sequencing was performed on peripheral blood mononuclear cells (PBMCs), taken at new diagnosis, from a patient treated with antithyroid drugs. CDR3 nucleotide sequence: TGTGCCAGCAGCGTAATAGGCAGGAGCTATAGCAATCAGCCCCAGCATTTT. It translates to CASSVIGRSYSNQPQHF.